Detailed here is one T cell receptor (beta chain). Antigen unknown. Per germline, CDR1 GTSNPN and CDR2 SVGIG (reference sequence). The CDR3 is 13 amino acids. Trimming cost V 2 bases and J 3 bases, with 11 bases left between them. This sample was taken from a study of T-cell memory formation after mild COVID-19. TCRdb reprocessed the 5' RACE reads via MiXCR and lists one record per CDR3 protein. This table holds roughly 300,000 distinct CDR3 sequences, approximately 13% found once. Regarding the study as a whole: Several responding clones turned up in pre-infection memory, indicating that cross-reactive memory may have taken part.

Sequences were obtained from PBMCs or a T cell subset sorted from them (not recorded which). V is TRBV30 and J is TRBJ2-7; D perhaps matches TRBD2 (6 bases). This receptor was identified in a man younger than 35 who had mild COVID-19 (a few samples of this study predate the infection). Cell type and time point are not known. The CDR3 protein is CAWSSYGGYEQYF. The CDR3 bases are TGTGCCTGGAGTTCGTACGGGGGCTACGAGCAGTACTTC.